These 27 T cell receptor beta chains came from one sample sequenced in a study of blood T cell repertoires in COVID-19. The table came from immunoSEQ multiplex PCR; TCRdb's copy has only in-frame clones and leaves some out. The data show 360,000 or so clones, over 85% seen once. Sequenced material: peripheral blood. These receptors originate from a woman aged 60-75 years with COVID-19, enrolled during active disease.

The chain couples TRBV13 to TRBJ2-1; the D gene is possibly TRBD2 (6 bases). V was clipped by 6 bases and J by 10 bases, with 22 bases between them. CDR1 is PRHDT and CDR2 is FYEKMQ in the germline V gene (reference sequence). CDR3 length: 15 amino acids. The CDR3 is CASSSGSGVPEEQFF. The CDR3 DNA sequence: TGTGCCAGCAGTTCAGGGTCGGGGGTCCCGGAGGAGCAGTTCTTC.

The CDR3 is CASSSVSSFGEQYF. In DNA form, the CDR3 reads TGTGCCAGCAGCTCCGTCTCTAGTTTTGGCGAGCAGTACTTC. This sequence joins TRBV5-4 and TRBJ2-7; D is unclear. V lost 3 bases, J lost 6 bases, and 16 bases lay in between. The germline gives CDR1 SGHNT, CDR2 YYREEE (reference sequence). CDR3 length equals 14 residues.

The J gene is TRBJ1-4, the V gene TRBV6-5; no reliable D call. Trimming stripped 2 bases from V and 5 bases from J, with 9 bases between. This CDR3 has 14 residues. The germline V gene has CDR1 MNHEY and CDR2 SVGAGI. CDR3 sequence reads: CASSYRGGNEKLFF. The CDR3, as DNA: TGTGCCAGCAGTTACCGGGGTGGAAATGAAAAACTGTTTTTT.

This chain uses TRBV24-1 with TRBJ2-1; 8 bases agree with TRBD2. CDR1 KGHDR and CDR2 SFDVKD come from the germline V gene. Trimming took 6 bases from V and 8 from J; bases not matched to a gene: 14. The length of the CDR3 is 16 residues. The CDR3, as DNA: TGTGCCACCAGTCACTTTAAACGGGGGGGCTCCGATGAGCAGTTCTTC. This translates into CATSHFKRGGSDEQFF.

The chain has TRBV4-1 and TRBJ2-7, with 14 bases matching TRBD2. The V gene end was trimmed by 3 bases and the J gene end by 7 bases; junction bases not matched to a gene: 8. Germline V lookup: CDR1 MGHRA, CDR2 YSYEKL. CDR3 length: 16 amino acids. Here the CDR3 reads CASSHLTSGGAGEQYF. In DNA form, the CDR3 reads TGCGCCAGCAGCCACCTGACTAGCGGGGGGGCCGGAGAGCAGTACTTC.

This clone showed up just a few times. J is TRBJ1-5 and V is TRBV12-1. TRBV12-1 is annotated as a pseudogene. The CDR3 extends over 16 amino acids. CDR3 region: CASSSAGGHVGQPQHF. The CDR3 nucleotides are TGTGCCAGCAGCTCCGCGGGGGGGCATGTTGGTCAGCCCCAGCATTTT.

This chain uses TRBV5-4 with TRBJ2-5, with 7 bases that match TRBD2. CDR1 and CDR2 (germline): SGHNT, YYREEE (reference sequence). CDR3 length equals 13 residues. V shed 1 base, J shed 5 bases, and the junction held 2 bases outside the gene matches. The CDR3 DNA follows: TGTGCCAGCAGCTTGTTTAGCGGGGAGACCCAGTACTTC. Translated: CASSLFSGETQYF.

The chain couples TRBV5-1 to TRBJ2-3; TRBD2 matches at 12 bases. Germline CDR1 and CDR2: SGHRS and YFSETQ. The CDR3 spans 16 residues. With V trimmed by 4 bases and J by 3 bases, 6 bases remained unmatched. The CDR3 loop reads CASSETSGGPTDTQYF. In DNA form, the CDR3 reads TGCGCCAGCAGCGAAACTAGCGGGGGGCCGACAGATACGCAGTATTTT.

V and J are TRBV14 and TRBJ1-2; D is unclear. V was cut by 0 bases and J by 8 bases, with 13 bases left in between. The CDR3 consists of 14 residues. CDR1 is SGHDN and CDR2 is FVKESK in the germline V gene. CDR3 DNA sequence: TGTGCCAGCAGCCAAGATCGGCAGGATCGAGGCTACACCTTC. Translation: CASSQDRQDRGYTF.

The gene calls are TRBV12-5 and TRBJ2-7; 9 nucleotides match TRBD1. The CDR3 runs to 15 residues. Per the germline V gene, CDR1 is LGHNT and CDR2 is FRNRAP. V lost 1 base and J lost 2; bases outside the gene matches: 3. The DNA for the CDR3 is TGTGCTAGTGGTTTGGGAGGGACAGGGACCTACGAGCAGTACTTC. It specifies CASGLGGTGTYEQYF.

The genes are TRBV6-4 and TRBJ2-1; TRBD2 is a possible D gene (5 bases). V shed 3 bases and J shed 4 bases, with 13 bases lying between them. The CDR3 spans 15 residues. Per the germline V gene, CDR1 is MRHNA and CDR2 is SNTAGT. CDR3 sequence reads: CASSDGPGSYNEQFF. DNA for the CDR3: TGTGCCAGCAGTGATGGGCCGGGGTCATACAATGAGCAGTTCTTC.

This clone appeared a single time. V is TRBV9 and J is TRBJ2-6; tentative D call: TRBD2 (5 bases). Germline V CDR1 and CDR2: SGDLS, YYNGEE. V lost 3 bases to trimming and J lost 5 bases, with 12 bases between them. This CDR3 region has 15 residues. CDR3 sequence (DNA): TGTGCCAGCAGCGCGGACCGCGGGCGGGCCAACGTCCTGACTTTC. Translating it yields CASSADRGRANVLTF.

The genes are TRBV7-3 and TRBJ1-2; D is perhaps TRBD1 (5 bases). The CDR3 is made up of 14 amino acids. Trimming stripped 1 base from V and 4 bases from J, with 10 bases between. The germline V gene has CDR1 SGHTA and CDR2 FQGTGA. The CDR3 sequence is CASSLRRDVYGYTF. The CDR3 coding sequence is TGTGCCAGCAGCTTAAGGCGGGACGTCTATGGCTACACCTTC.

As DNA, the CDR3 is TGTGCCAAGAGGACAGGGTTGAACACTGAAGCTTTCTTT. This encodes CAKRTGLNTEAFF. The rearrangement uses TRBV10-3 and TRBJ1-1; TRBD1 matches at 8 bases. V dropped 10 bases and J dropped 0; count of bases not matched to a gene: 4. Germline CDR1 and CDR2: ENHRY and SYGVKD. This CDR3 is built from 13 residues.

This chain uses TRBV18 with TRBJ1-1; no firm D call. Germline CDR1 KGHSH, CDR2 LQKENI. The CDR3 consists of 15 residues. With 1 base removed from V and 0 bases from J, the gap between germline ends came to 9 bases. Here the CDR3 reads CASSPREGMNTEAFF. CDR3 sequence (DNA): TGTGCCAGCTCACCACGGGAGGGTATGAACACTGAAGCTTTCTTT.

The chain is built from TRBV5-4 and TRBJ2-3, with TRBD2 matching 9 bases. The CDR3 has 17 residues. The germline CDR1 and CDR2 sequences are SGHNT and YYREEE (reference sequence). Trimming removed 1 base from V and 0 bases from J; junction bases left unmatched: 6. The CDR3 sequence is CASSLMRGGFSTDTQYF. Here the CDR3 DNA reads TGTGCCAGCAGCTTGATGCGGGGGGGCTTTAGCACAGATACGCAGTATTTT.

This clone was picked up one time. V gene TRBV7-3 combines with J gene TRBJ1-2; 7 bases map to TRBD1. The germline CDR1 and CDR2 sequences are SGHTA and FQGTGA. The CDR3 contains 13 residues. J was trimmed by 6 bases and V by 2 bases; bases with no gene match: 3. The CDR3 bases are TGTGCCAGCAGCTTAGACAGGGCAGATGGCTACACCTTC. Translated, it gives CASSLDRADGYTF.

This chain joins TRBV11-2 and TRBJ2-3; 11 bases are shared with TRBD2. The trim removed 5 bases at V and 3 bases at J, leaving 4 bases unmatched. The germline V gene encodes CDR1 SGHAT and CDR2 FQNNGV. The CDR3 sequence is 15 residues long. CDR3 region: CASSPASGGTDTQYF. DNA of the CDR3: TGTGCCAGCAGCCCCGCTAGCGGGGGGACAGATACGCAGTATTTT.

This clone was detected once. This sequence joins TRBV28 and TRBJ1-3, with D unclear. The V end was cut by 4 bases, the J end by 3 bases, with 7 bases between. Germline CDR1 is MDHEN and CDR2 is SYDVKM. The CDR3 is 13 residues long. CDR3 loop: CASSSSIGNTIYF. DNA of the CDR3: TGTGCCAGCAGTTCCTCTATTGGAAACACCATATATTTT.

The chain carries TRBV6-5 and TRBJ2-7; TRBD1 matches 11 bases. The germline CDR1 and CDR2 sequences are MNHEY and SVGAGI. The V and J ends lost 6 bases and 4 bases, in that order; junction bases with no gene match: 8. CDR3 length: 15 amino acids. CDR3 amino acids: CASRPTGTGGYEQYF. The CDR3 nucleotides are TGTGCCAGCAGGCCCACCGGGACAGGGGGTTACGAGCAGTACTTC.

The V and J genes are TRBV7-9 and TRBJ1-2; D not certain. V was cut by 10 bases and J by 4 bases, with 25 bases left in between. Germline CDR1 reads SEHNR; CDR2 reads FQNEAQ (reference sequence). The CDR3 spans 16 residues. DNA for the CDR3: TGTGCCATCGGGGTCGGTGAGCAGTCCCTCGCCTATGGCTACACCTTC. Translation: CAIGVGEQSLAYGYTF.

This chain links TRBV15 with TRBJ1-5; 10 bases line up with TRBD1. The CDR3 is 19 residues long. Germline V CDR1 and CDR2: LNHNV, YYDKDF (reference sequence). V lost 2 bases and J lost 1; bases outside the gene matches: 11. CDR3 bases: TGTGCCACCAGCAGAAATCCGGGACAGGGGATAAGCAGCAATCAGCCCCAGCATTTT. It encodes CATSRNPGQGISSNQPQHF.

V is TRBV7-2 and J is TRBJ1-5; TRBD1 matches 7 bases. This CDR3 region has 15 residues. V was pared by 1 base and J by 2 bases, with 2 bases of the junction left unmatched. Germline CDR1 and CDR2: SGHTA and FQGNSA. This CDR3 reads CASSLGQGRNQPQHF. CDR3 DNA: TGTGCCAGCAGCTTAGGACAGGGACGCAATCAGCCCCAGCATTTT. Variable domain in full (rest from reference TRBV7-2 and TRBJ1-5): GAGVSQSPSNKVTEKGKDVELRCDPISGHTALYWYRQSLGQGLEFLIYFQGNSAPDKSGLPSDRFSAERTGGSVSTLTIQRTQQEDSAVYLCASSLGQGRNQPQHFGDGTRLSIL.

The chain couples TRBV5-1 to TRBJ2-5; D is undetermined. The CDR3 consists of 12 residues. Trimming left V 3 bases short and J 7 bases short, with 10 bases between. Germline CDR1 reads SGHRS; CDR2 reads YFSETQ. The CDR3 DNA reads as TGCGCCAGCAGCTCTACGATTGGGACCCAGTACTTC. It specifies CASSSTIGTQYF.

The J gene is TRBJ1-6, the V gene TRBV15; the match to TRBD1 covers 8 bases. The CDR3 spans 15 residues. With V trimmed by 1 base and J by 7 bases, 3 bases remained unmatched. Germline V gene data show CDR1 as LNHNV and CDR2 as YYDKDF (reference sequence). The CDR3 protein is CATSRGTGRNSPLHF. The CDR3 nucleotides read TGTGCCACCAGCAGAGGGACAGGGCGGAATTCACCCCTCCACTTT.

The J gene is TRBJ2-1, the V gene TRBV10-3; weak D call: TRBD2 (5 bases). Germline CDR1 reads ENHRY; CDR2 reads SYGVKD. The CDR3 has 12 residues. Between the trimmed V and J ends, which lost 4 bases and 7 bases, there was a span of 8 bases. CDR3 sequence reads: CAISARGNEQFF. CDR3 nucleotide sequence: TGTGCCATCAGTGCCCGAGGGAATGAGCAGTTCTTC.

This clone was seen a single time. Other nucleotide sequences from this sample produce the same CDR3. This rearrangement joins TRBV18 to TRBJ2-7, with 11 bases fitting TRBD2. The CDR3 is made up of 16 amino acids. Looked up from germline, CDR1 is KGHSH and CDR2 is LQKENI. V gave up 1 base and J gave up 2 bases; unmatched junction bases: 4. The CDR3 loop is CASSPLGLAGTYEQYF. CDR3 in DNA: TGTGCCAGCTCACCACTTGGACTAGCGGGTACCTACGAGCAGTACTTC. Combining the CDR3 with reference TRBV18 and TRBJ2-7 gives the whole variable domain NAGVMQNPRHLVRRRGQEARLRCSPMKGHSHVYWYRQLPEEGLKFMVYLQKENIIDESGMPKERFSAEFPKEGPSILRIQQVVRGDSAAYFCASSPLGLAGTYEQYFGPGTRLTVT.